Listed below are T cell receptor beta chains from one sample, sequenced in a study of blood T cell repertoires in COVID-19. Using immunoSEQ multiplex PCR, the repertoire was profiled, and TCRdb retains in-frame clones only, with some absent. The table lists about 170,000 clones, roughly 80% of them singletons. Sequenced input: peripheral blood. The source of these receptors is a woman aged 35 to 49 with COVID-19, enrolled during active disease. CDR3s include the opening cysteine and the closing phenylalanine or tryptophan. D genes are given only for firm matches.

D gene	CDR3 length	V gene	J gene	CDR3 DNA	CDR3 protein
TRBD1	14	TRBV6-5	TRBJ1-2	TGTGCCAGCAGTTACTCGCAGGGGGGCTATGGCTACACCTTC	CASSYSQGGYGYTF
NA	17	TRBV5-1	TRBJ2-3	TGCGCCAGCAGCTTGGATCTACGGGCAGGGGGGAGTGATACGCAGTATTTT	CASSLDLRAGGSDTQYF
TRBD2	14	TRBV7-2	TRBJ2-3	TGTGCCAGCAGCTTACCTAGCGGGGGGAGAACGCAGTATTTT	CASSLPSGGRTQYF
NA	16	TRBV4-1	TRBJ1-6	TGCGCCAGCAGCCAGGCCGTGGCGGGCAGCTCGCCTCCCCTCCACTTT	CASSQAVAGSSPPLHF
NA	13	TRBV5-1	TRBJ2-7	TGCGCCAGCAGCACAAGCGCGTCCATCGAGCAGTACTTC	CASSTSASIEQYF
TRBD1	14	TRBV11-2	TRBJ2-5	TGTGCCAGCAGCCACGGACAGGGGCAAGAGACCCAGTACTTC	CASSHGQGQETQYF
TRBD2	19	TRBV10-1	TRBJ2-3	TGCGCCAGCAGTGAGTCGAGGCTACTAGCGGGGGGCCCCACAGATACGCAGTATTTT	CASSESRLLAGGPTDTQYF
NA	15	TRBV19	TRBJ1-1	TGTGCCAGTAGTAGACCTCTCCGGGTGAACACTGAAGCTTTCTTT	CASSRPLRVNTEAFF
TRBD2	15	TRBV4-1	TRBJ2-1	TGCGCCAGCAGCACAATTGGGAGGGCCTTCAATGAGCAGTTCTTC	CASSTIGRAFNEQFF
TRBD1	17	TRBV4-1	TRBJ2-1	TGCGCCAGCAGGGACCTCGACAGGGTTTGGAGCAAAAATGAGCAGTTCTTC	CASRDLDRVWSKNEQFF